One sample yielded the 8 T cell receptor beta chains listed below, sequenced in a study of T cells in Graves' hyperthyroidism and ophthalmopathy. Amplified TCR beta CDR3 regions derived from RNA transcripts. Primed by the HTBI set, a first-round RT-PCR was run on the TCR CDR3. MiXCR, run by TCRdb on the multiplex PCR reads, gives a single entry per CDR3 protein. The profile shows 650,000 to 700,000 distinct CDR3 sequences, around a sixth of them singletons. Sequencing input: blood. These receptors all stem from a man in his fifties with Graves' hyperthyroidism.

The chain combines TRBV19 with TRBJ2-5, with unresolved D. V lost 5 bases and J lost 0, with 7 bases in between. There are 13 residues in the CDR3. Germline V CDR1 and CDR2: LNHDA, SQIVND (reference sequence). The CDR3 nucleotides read TGTGCCAGTAGTGCCCGGAACCAAGAGACCCAGTACTTC. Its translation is CASSARNQETQYF.

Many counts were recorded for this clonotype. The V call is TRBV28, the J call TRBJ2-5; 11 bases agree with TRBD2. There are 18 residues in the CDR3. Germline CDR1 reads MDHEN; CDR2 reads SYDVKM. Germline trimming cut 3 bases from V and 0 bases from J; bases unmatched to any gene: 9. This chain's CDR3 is CASSFTTQLAGDQETQYF. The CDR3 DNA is TGTGCCAGCAGTTTCACAACGCAACTAGCGGGGGACCAAGAGACCCAGTACTTC.

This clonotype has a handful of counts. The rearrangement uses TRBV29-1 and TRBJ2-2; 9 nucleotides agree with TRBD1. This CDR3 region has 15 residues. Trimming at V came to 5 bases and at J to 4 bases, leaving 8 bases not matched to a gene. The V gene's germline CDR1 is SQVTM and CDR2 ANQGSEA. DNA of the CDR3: TGCAGCGTTAGGGACAGGGCCGGTAGCACCGGGGAGCTGTTTTTT. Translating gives CSVRDRAGSTGELFF.

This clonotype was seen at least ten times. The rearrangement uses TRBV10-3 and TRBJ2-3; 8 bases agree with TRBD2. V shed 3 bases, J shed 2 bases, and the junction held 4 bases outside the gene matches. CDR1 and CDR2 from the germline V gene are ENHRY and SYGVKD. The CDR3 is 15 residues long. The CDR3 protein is CAISDSSGFTDTQYF. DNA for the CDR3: TGTGCCATCAGTGATTCTAGCGGGTTCACAGATACGCAGTATTTT.

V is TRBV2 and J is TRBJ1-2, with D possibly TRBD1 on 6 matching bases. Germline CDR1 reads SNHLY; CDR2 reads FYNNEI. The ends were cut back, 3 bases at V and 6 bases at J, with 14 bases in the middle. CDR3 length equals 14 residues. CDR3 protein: CASSEVPDSHGYTF. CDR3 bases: TGTGCCAGCAGTGAGGTCCCGGACAGCCATGGCTACACCTTC.

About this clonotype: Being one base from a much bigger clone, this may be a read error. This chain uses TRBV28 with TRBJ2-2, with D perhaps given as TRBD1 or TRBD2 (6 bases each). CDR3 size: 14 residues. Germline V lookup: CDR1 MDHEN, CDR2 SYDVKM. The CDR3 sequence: CASTPRGFSGGLFF. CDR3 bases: TGTGCCAGCACCCCAAGGGGGTTTTCCGGGGGGCTGTTTTTT.

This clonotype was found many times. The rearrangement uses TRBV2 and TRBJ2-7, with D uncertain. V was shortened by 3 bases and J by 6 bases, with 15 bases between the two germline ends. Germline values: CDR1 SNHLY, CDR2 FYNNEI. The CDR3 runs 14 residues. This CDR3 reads CASSDSRHLFEQYF. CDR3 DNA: TGTGCCAGCAGTGACAGTAGACACCTGTTCGAGCAGTACTTC.

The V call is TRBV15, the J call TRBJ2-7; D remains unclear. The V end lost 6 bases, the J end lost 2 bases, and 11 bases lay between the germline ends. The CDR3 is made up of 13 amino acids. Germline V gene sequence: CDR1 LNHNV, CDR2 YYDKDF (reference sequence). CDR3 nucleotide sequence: TGTGCCACCAGGGAGCCAGGAGCCTACGAGCAGTACTTC. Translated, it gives CATREPGAYEQYF.